These 10 T cell receptor beta chains were sequenced from one sample in a study of a mutant IDH1 vaccine in newly diagnosed glioma. Documented time point: week 11, during vaccination. It was 300 ug of mutant IDH1 20-mer peptide that made up each vaccine dose, given with topical imiquimod. Antigens of these TCRs are unknown. Method: immunoSEQ multiplex PCR; TCRdb's copy keeps in-frame clones and lacks some. The sample lists some 60,000 clones; under 85% were seen once. The sample consisted of PBMCs, taken from a glioma patient whose treatment included an IDH1 peptide vaccine. All receptors derive from a man in his thirties or forties with glioma.

V gene TRBV11-2 combines with J gene TRBJ2-7, with 10 positions matching TRBD1. Germline V gives CDR1 SGHAT, CDR2 FQNNGV. V lost 4 bases and J lost 6; bases outside the gene matches: 9. This CDR3 is built from 15 residues. The CDR3 reads CASSSTRDRGGEQYF. The CDR3, as DNA: TGTGCCAGCAGCTCCACCCGGGACAGGGGTGGCGAGCAGTACTTC.

The CDR3 spells CASSLAGQGNQPQHF. The CDR3 nucleotides are TGCGCCAGCAGCTTGGCCGGACAGGGGAATCAGCCCCAGCATTTT. This sequence joins TRBV5-1 and TRBJ1-5; TRBD1 aligns across 9 bases. V gave up 0 bases and J gave up 4 bases; unmatched junction bases: 2. The CDR3 is 15 residues long. Germline CDR1 reads SGHRS; CDR2 reads YFSETQ.

This rearrangement joins TRBV7-8 to TRBJ2-3; perhaps D is TRBD1 or TRBD2 (6 bases each). The V and J ends lost 6 bases and 6 bases respectively, with 19 bases between them. Germline values: CDR1 SGHVS, CDR2 FQNEAQ. The CDR3 has 15 amino acids. The chain's CDR3 is CASSSRWGAGDTQYF. CDR3 bases: TGTGCCAGCAGTTCCCGCTGGGGGGCAGGGGATACGCAGTATTTT.

J is TRBJ2-4 and V is TRBV5-4; D is possibly TRBD1 or TRBD2 (6 bases each). Trimming took 3 bases from V and 2 from J, leaving 15 bases between them. Germline values: CDR1 SGHNT, CDR2 YYREEE (reference sequence). CDR3 length: 16 residues. The CDR3 protein is CASSSGQGRTKNIQYF. The CDR3, as DNA: TGTGCCAGCAGCTCCGGGCAGGGGAGGACCAAAAACATTCAGTACTTC.

The J gene is TRBJ2-7, the V gene TRBV13; D is perhaps TRBD1 (5 bases). This CDR3 is built from 14 residues. V was shortened by 5 bases and J by 2 bases, with 13 bases between the two germline ends. Germline CDR1 PRHDT, CDR2 FYEKMQ (reference sequence). CDR3 in amino acids: CASSAVTETYEQYF. CDR3 DNA: TGTGCCAGCAGCGCCGTGACAGAGACCTACGAGCAGTACTTC.

CDR3 sequence reads: CASSSGQRYGYTF. CDR3 DNA: TGTGCCAGCAGCTCGGGACAGCGCTATGGCTACACCTTC. J is TRBJ1-2 and V is TRBV11-2, with TRBD1 matching over 7 bases. The CDR3 contains 13 residues. With 4 bases clipped from V and 4 bases from J, the junction kept 3 bases outside the gene matches. The germline V gene encodes CDR1 SGHAT and CDR2 FQNNGV.

The chain combines TRBV18 with TRBJ2-1; D uncertain. V lost 3 bases and J lost 9, with 9 bases in between. CDR3 length: 12 amino acids. Germline V gives CDR1 KGHSH, CDR2 LQKENI. The CDR3 here is CASSPLGTEQFF. The CDR3 DNA reads as TGTGCCAGCTCACCCCTTGGCACTGAGCAGTTCTTC.

CDR3: CASSEALRQLSSGNTIYF. Written as DNA, the CDR3 is TGTGCCAGCAGTGAAGCGCTACGGCAGCTGAGCTCTGGAAACACCATATATTTT. The chain has TRBV6-1 and TRBJ1-3; D is unclear. This CDR3 is 18 amino acids long. With 0 bases removed from V and 0 bases from J, the gap between germline ends came to 15 bases. The V gene's germline CDR1 is MNHNS and CDR2 SASEGT.

The chain recombines TRBV6-5 with TRBJ1-6; D is unclear. Trimming removed 0 bases from V and 8 bases from J, with 14 bases in between. The CDR3 sequence is 16 residues long. CDR1 is MNHEY and CDR2 is SVGAGI in the germline V gene. CDR3 bases: TGTGCCAGCAGTTACTCCGCCGTCGGGCTTGATTCACCCCTCCACTTT. Translating gives CASSYSAVGLDSPLHF.

This chain links TRBV5-1 with TRBJ2-4; no reliable D call. The CDR3 runs to 17 residues. Per germline, CDR1 SGHRS and CDR2 YFSETQ. Deletions cut 0 bases from V and 2 bases from J, with 15 bases between. CDR3 loop: CASSLGRVTSTKNIQYF. For the CDR3, the DNA is TGCGCCAGCAGCTTGGGACGGGTTACCTCTACCAAAAACATTCAGTACTTC. The variable domain in full, completed from reference TRBV5-1 and TRBJ2-4, reads KAGVTQTPRYLIKTRGQQVTLSCSPISGHRSVSWYQQTPGQGLQFLFEYFSETQRNKGNFPGRFSGRQFSNSRSEMNVSTLELGDSALYLCASSLGRVTSTKNIQYFGAGTRLSVL.